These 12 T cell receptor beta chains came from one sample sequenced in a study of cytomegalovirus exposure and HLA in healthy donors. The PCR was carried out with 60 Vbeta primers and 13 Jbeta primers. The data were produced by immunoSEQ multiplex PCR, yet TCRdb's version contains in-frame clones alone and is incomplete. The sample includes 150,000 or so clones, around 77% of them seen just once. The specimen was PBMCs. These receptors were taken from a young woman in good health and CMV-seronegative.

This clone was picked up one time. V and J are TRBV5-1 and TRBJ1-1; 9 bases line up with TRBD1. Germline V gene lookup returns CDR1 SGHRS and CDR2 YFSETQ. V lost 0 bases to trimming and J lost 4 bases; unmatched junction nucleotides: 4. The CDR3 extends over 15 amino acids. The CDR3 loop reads CASSLGPTGGTEAFF. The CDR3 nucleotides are TGCGCCAGCAGCTTGGGCCCGACAGGGGGCACTGAAGCTTTCTTT.

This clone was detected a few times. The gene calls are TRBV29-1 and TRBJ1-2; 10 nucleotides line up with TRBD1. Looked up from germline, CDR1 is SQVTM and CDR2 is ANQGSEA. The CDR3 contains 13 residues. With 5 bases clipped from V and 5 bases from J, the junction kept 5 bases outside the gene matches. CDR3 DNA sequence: TGCAGCGTTCGACAGGGGGCGGGTTATGGCTACACCTTC. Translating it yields CSVRQGAGYGYTF. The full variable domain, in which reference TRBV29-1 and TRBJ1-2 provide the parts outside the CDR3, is SAVISQKPSRDICQRGTSLTIQCQVDSQVTMMFWYRQQPGQSLTLIATANQGSEATYESGFVIDKFPISRPNLTFSTLTVSNMSPEDSSIYLCSVRQGAGYGYTFGSGTRLTVV.

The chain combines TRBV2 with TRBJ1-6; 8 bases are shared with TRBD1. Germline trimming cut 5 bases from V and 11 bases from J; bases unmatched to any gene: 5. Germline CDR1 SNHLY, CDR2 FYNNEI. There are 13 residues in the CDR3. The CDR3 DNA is TGTGCCAGCAGTCGAGGACAGGGAACACCCCTCCACTTT. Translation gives CASSRGQGTPLHF. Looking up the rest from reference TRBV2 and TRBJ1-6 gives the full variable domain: EPEVTQTPSHQVTQMGQEVILRCVPISNHLYFYWYRQILGQKVEFLVSFYNNEISEKSEIFDDQFSVERPDGSNFTLKIRSTKLEDSAMYFCASSRGQGTPLHFGNGTRLTVT.

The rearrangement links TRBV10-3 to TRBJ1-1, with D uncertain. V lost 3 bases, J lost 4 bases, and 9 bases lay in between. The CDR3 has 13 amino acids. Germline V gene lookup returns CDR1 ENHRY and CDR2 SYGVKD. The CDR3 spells CAISDLVGTEAFF. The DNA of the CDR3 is TGTGCCATCAGTGACCTAGTAGGCACTGAAGCTTTCTTT.

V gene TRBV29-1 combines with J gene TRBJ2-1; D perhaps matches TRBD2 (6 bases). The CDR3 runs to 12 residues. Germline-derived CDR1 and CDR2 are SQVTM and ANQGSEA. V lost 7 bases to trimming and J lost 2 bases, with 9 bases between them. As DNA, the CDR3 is TGCAGCGGGAGGGACCCCTACAATGAGCAGTTCTTC. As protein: CSGRDPYNEQFF.

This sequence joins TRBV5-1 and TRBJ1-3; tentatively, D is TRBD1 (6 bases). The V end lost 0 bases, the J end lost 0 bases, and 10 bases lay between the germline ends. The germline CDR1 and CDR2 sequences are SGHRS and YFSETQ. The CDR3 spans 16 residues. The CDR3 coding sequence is TGCGCCAGCAGCTTGGGCACAGGGAGCTCTGGAAACACCATATATTTT. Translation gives CASSLGTGSSGNTIYF. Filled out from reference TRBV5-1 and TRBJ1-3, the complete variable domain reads KAGVTQTPRYLIKTRGQQVTLSCSPISGHRSVSWYQQTPGQGLQFLFEYFSETQRNKGNFPGRFSGRQFSNSRSEMNVSTLELGDSALYLCASSLGTGSSGNTIYFGEGSWLTVV.

The CDR3 protein is CASSQVQGGNSNQPQHF. The CDR3 nucleotides read TGCGCCAGCAGCCAGGTACAGGGGGGTAATAGCAATCAGCCCCAGCATTTT. The gene calls are TRBV4-1 and TRBJ1-5; 8 bases fit TRBD1. The ends lost 3 bases at V and 0 bases at J; junction bases unmatched: 7. CDR1 is MGHRA and CDR2 is YSYEKL in the germline V gene. The CDR3 sequence is 17 residues long.

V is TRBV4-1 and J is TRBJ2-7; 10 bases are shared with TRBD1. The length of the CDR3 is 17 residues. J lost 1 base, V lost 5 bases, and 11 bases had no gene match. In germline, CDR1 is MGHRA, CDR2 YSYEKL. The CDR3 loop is CASSGRTRDRGSYEQYF. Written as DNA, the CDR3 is TGCGCCAGCAGCGGACGTACCCGGGACAGGGGTTCCTACGAGCAGTACTTC.

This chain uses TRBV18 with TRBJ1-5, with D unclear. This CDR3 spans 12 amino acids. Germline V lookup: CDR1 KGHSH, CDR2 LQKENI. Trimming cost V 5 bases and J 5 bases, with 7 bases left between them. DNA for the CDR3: TGTGCCAGCTCAAACGGGGATCAGCCCCAGCATTTT. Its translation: CASSNGDQPQHF.

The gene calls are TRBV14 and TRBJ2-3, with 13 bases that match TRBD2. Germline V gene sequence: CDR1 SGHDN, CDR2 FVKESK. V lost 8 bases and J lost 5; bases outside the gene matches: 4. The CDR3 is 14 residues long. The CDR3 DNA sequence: TGTGCCAGCCGACTAGCGGGGGGTGTAGATACGCAGTATTTT. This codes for CASRLAGGVDTQYF. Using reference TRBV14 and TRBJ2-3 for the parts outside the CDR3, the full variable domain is EAGVTQFPSHSVIEKGQTVTLRCDPISGHDNLYWYRRVMGKEIKFLLHFVKESKQDESGMPNNRFLAERTGGTYSTLKVQPAELEDSGVYFCASRLAGGVDTQYFGPGTRLTVL.

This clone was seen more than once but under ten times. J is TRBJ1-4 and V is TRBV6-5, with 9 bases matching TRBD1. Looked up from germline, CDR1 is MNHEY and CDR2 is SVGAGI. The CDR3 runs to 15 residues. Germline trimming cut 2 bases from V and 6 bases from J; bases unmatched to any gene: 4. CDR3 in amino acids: CASSYKGTGYEKLFF. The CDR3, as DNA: TGTGCCAGCAGTTACAAGGGGACAGGGTATGAAAAACTGTTTTTT.

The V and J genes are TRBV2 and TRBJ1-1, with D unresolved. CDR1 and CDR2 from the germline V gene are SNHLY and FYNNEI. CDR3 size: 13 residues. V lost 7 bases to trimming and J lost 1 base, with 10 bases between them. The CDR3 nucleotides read TGTGCCAGCACCGGGGAGGGGAACACTGAAGCTTTCTTT. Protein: CASTGEGNTEAFF.